The 30 T cell receptor beta chains below come from one sample, sequenced in a study of OX40 agonist ivuxolimab in advanced cancers. Clones were sequenced by immunoSEQ multiplex PCR, and TCRdb holds only the in-frame ones, with some missing. The sample yields about 98,000 clones, more than 85% seen once. The specimen was CD4+ or CD8+ T cells sorted from blood, collected in a trial of the OX40 agonist ivuxolimab. These receptors originate from an adult with an advanced solid tumor such as melanoma, head and neck, liver or kidney cancer.

The V and J genes are TRBV5-6 and TRBJ1-4; D is perhaps TRBD1 (5 bases). There are 16 residues in the CDR3. V was cut by 0 bases and J by 3 bases, with 12 bases left in between. CDR1 and CDR2 (germline): SGHDT, YYEEEE. The CDR3 region is CASSLGGLGSNEKLFF. CDR3 sequence (DNA): TGTGCCAGCAGCTTGGGGGGACTTGGGTCTAATGAAAAACTGTTTTTT.

This clone has just one count. The chain recombines TRBV6-5 with TRBJ1-1; D remains unclear. There are 12 residues in the CDR3. The V gene lost 2 bases and the J gene lost 12 bases, with 13 bases spanning the gap. Germline V gene sequence: CDR1 MNHEY, CDR2 SVGAGI. CDR3 coding DNA: TGTGCCAGCAGTTACGGCCCCGCGGCATCTTTCTTT. Residues: CASSYGPAASFF.

This clone was seen only a few times. V and J are TRBV6-5 and TRBJ2-3; TRBD2 matches 10 bases. CDR3 length: 15 residues. Germline V gene sequence: CDR1 MNHEY, CDR2 SVGAGI. Trimming took 2 bases from V and 6 from J; bases not matched to a gene: 5. This chain's CDR3 is CASSYGLAVSDTQYF. The CDR3, as DNA: TGTGCCAGCAGTTACGGACTAGCGGTCTCGGATACGCAGTATTTT.

The sample holds one count of this clone. This sequence joins TRBV2 and TRBJ2-7; D is unclear. Germline CDR1 is SNHLY and CDR2 is FYNNEI. Trimming took off 4 bases at V and 2 bases at J, with 15 bases between the two ends. The CDR3 is made up of 15 amino acids. The CDR3 loop reads CASSGKNSWPYEQYV. The CDR3 DNA follows: TGTGCCAGCAGTGGTAAGAACAGTTGGCCCTACGAGCAGTACGTC.

This chain joins TRBV19 and TRBJ2-3; no definite D call. CDR1 LNHDA and CDR2 SQIVND come from the germline V gene (reference sequence). The CDR3 has 12 residues. The V end lost 3 bases, the J end lost 5 bases, and 6 bases lay between the germline ends. This CDR3 reads CASSIQQDTQYF. The CDR3 coding sequence is TGTGCCAGTAGTATCCAACAAGATACGCAGTATTTT.

This sequence joins TRBV6-1 and TRBJ1-3; 10 positions agree with TRBD1. The CDR3 covers 16 residues. The germline V gene encodes CDR1 MNHNS and CDR2 SASEGT. Losses at the gene ends were 0 bases for V and 3 bases for J; bases not matched to a gene: 2. CDR3 amino acids: CASSEATGGLGNTIYF. The CDR3 nucleotides read TGTGCCAGCAGTGAAGCGACAGGGGGCCTTGGAAACACCATATATTTT.

J is TRBJ2-1 and V is TRBV11-1, with 11 bases matching TRBD1. The CDR3 is 15 residues long. J was trimmed by 7 bases and V by 5 bases; bases with no gene match: 7. Germline CDR1 reads SGHAT; CDR2 reads FQDESV (reference sequence). CDR3 nucleotide sequence: TGTGCCAGCAGCCCTGGACAGGGGGCCTGGAATGAGCAGTTCTTC. Translation: CASSPGQGAWNEQFF.

V and J are TRBV5-1 and TRBJ2-3; D is uncertain. CDR3 length equals 11 residues. Per germline, CDR1 SGHRS and CDR2 YFSETQ. V was trimmed by 5 bases and J by 7 bases, leaving 8 bases between them. CDR3 sequence (DNA): TGCGCCAGCAGGTCAGAACATACGCAGTATTTT. As protein: CASRSEHTQYF.

The rearrangement links TRBV9 to TRBJ2-6, with TRBD1 identical over 7 bases. This CDR3 contains 19 residues. Trimming took 5 bases from V and 0 from J; bases not matched to a gene: 14. Germline CDR1 reads SGDLS; CDR2 reads YYNGEE. CDR3 DNA sequence: TGTGCCAGCAGTTACTCCCCGACAGGGCGTGGCTCTGGGGCCAACGTCCTGACTTTC. It encodes CASSYSPTGRGSGANVLTF.

The chain uses TRBV5-1 and TRBJ2-1; TRBD2 agrees at 8 bases. The germline V gene has CDR1 SGHRS and CDR2 YFSETQ. V shed 5 bases and J 6 bases; nucleotides not matched to a gene: 7. The CDR3 extends over 14 amino acids. The DNA for the CDR3 is TGCGCCAGCAGAGGAGCGGGAGAGGGCAATGAGCAGTTCTTC. This gives the protein CASRGAGEGNEQFF. The variable domain in full, with the rest retrieved from reference TRBV5-1 and TRBJ2-1, is KAGVTQTPRYLIKTRGQQVTLSCSPISGHRSVSWYQQTPGQGLQFLFEYFSETQRNKGNFPGRFSGRQFSNSRSEMNVSTLELGDSALYLCASRGAGEGNEQFFGPGTRLTVL.

The CDR3 sequence: CASRPKATGVKLFF. The CDR3 nucleotides read TGTGCCAGCAGGCCGAAGGCGACAGGGGTCAAACTGTTTTTT. This sequence joins TRBV6-5 and TRBJ1-4; 8 nucleotides align to TRBD1. V lost 6 bases to trimming and J lost 11 bases; unmatched junction nucleotides: 11. The CDR3 is made up of 14 amino acids. From germline, CDR1 is MNHEY and CDR2 SVGAGI.

This clone was recorded only once. V is TRBV6-6 and J is TRBJ1-5; 7 bases are a match to TRBD1. Germline V gives CDR1 MNHNY, CDR2 SVGAGI (reference sequence). V gave up 6 bases and J gave up 4 bases; unmatched junction bases: 9. The CDR3 has 15 amino acids. Here the CDR3 reads CASSRTGDRNQPQHF. The CDR3 region has the DNA TGTGCCAGCAGCCGAACAGGGGATCGAAATCAGCCCCAGCATTTT.

V gene TRBV28 combines with J gene TRBJ1-1; TRBD1 aligns across 8 bases. CDR1 is MDHEN, CDR2 SYDVKM, per germline. Trimming took 3 bases from V and 7 from J; bases not matched to a gene: 7. The CDR3 has 14 residues. The CDR3 reads CASSFYDRGGEAFF. The CDR3 DNA follows: TGTGCCAGCAGTTTTTACGACAGGGGTGGTGAAGCTTTCTTT.

Written as DNA, the CDR3 is TGTGCCAGCAGCCCCGGCTCGGGGGGCGAGGGTCAGCCCCAGCATTTT. Protein product: CASSPGSGGEGQPQHF. The rearrangement uses TRBV11-2 and TRBJ1-5, with D possibly TRBD1 on 6 matching bases. This CDR3 is 16 amino acids long. The germline CDR1 and CDR2 sequences are SGHAT and FQNNGV. V was pared by 5 bases and J by 6 bases, with 20 bases between.

The genes are TRBV18 and TRBJ2-7, with D possibly matching TRBD2 (5 bases). The length of the CDR3 is 15 residues. With 3 bases removed from V and 5 bases from J, the gap between germline ends came to 17 bases. Germline V gene sequence: CDR1 KGHSH, CDR2 LQKENI. CDR3 in amino acids: CASSPGGPSKDEQYF. In DNA, the CDR3 is TGTGCCAGCTCACCTGGAGGACCCTCAAAGGACGAGCAGTACTTC.

The chain has TRBV18 and TRBJ1-4, with 10 bases that match TRBD1. CDR3 length: 14 amino acids. With V trimmed by 7 bases and J by 6 bases, 5 bases remained unmatched. Germline V lookup: CDR1 KGHSH, CDR2 LQKENI. Written as DNA, the CDR3 is TGTGCCAGCTTCCCCGGGACAGGGGATGAAAAACTGTTTTTT. It translates to CASFPGTGDEKLFF.

CDR3 nucleotides: TGCGCCAGCAGCCAACCCAGACAGGGGGTTAAAGATACGCAGTATTTT. Encoded protein: CASSQPRQGVKDTQYF. This sequence joins TRBV4-1 and TRBJ2-3, with TRBD1 identical over 9 bases. V was pared by 2 bases and J by 5 bases, with 8 bases of the junction left unmatched. The CDR3 covers 16 residues. Germline CDR1 and CDR2: MGHRA and YSYEKL.

The V and J genes are TRBV7-9 and TRBJ2-7; D unresolved. The V gene's germline CDR1 is SEHNR and CDR2 FQNEAQ (reference sequence). There are 13 residues in the CDR3. V lost 5 bases and J 5 bases, leaving 13 bases between the germline ends. CDR3 in DNA: TGTGCCAGCAGCCCTACGGCGCAACACGAGCAGTACTTC. Its protein product is CASSPTAQHEQYF.

The chain employs TRBV28 and TRBJ2-7, with D perhaps TRBD1 or TRBD2 (5 bases each). This CDR3 comprises 14 residues. Germline lookup yields CDR1 MDHEN and CDR2 SYDVKM. V lost 4 bases and J lost 6, with 16 bases in between. The DNA for the CDR3 is TGTGCCAGCAGTTATCCGGGACCGCCGTTCGAGCAGTACTTC. Protein sequence: CASSYPGPPFEQYF.

V gene TRBV19 combines with J gene TRBJ2-3, with a possible D match to TRBD2 (6 bases). The germline V gene has CDR1 LNHDA and CDR2 SQIVND (reference sequence). This CDR3 has 15 amino acids. Trimming shortened V by 4 bases and J by 2 bases, and 13 bases separated the two germline ends. CDR3 residues: CASSTGRIHTDTQYF. CDR3 in DNA: TGTGCCAGTAGTACTGGGAGGATACACACAGATACGCAGTATTTT.

Only one count was recorded for this clone. The chain employs TRBV7-8 and TRBJ1-2; D is possibly TRBD1 (6 bases). This CDR3 has 15 residues. The germline V gene encodes CDR1 SGHVS and CDR2 FQNEAQ. Trimming shortened V by 5 bases and J by 6 bases, and 19 bases separated the two germline ends. The CDR3 DNA is TGTGCCAGCAGCCCCAATAGGCGGGGGGCCCATGGCTACACCTTC. Translating it yields CASSPNRRGAHGYTF. Full variable domain (rest looked up from reference TRBV7-8 and TRBJ1-2): GAGVSQSPRYKVAKRGQDVALRCDPISGHVSLFWYQQALGQGPEFLTYFQNEAQLDKSGLPSDRFFAERPEGSVSTLKIQRTQQEDSAVYLCASSPNRRGAHGYTFGSGTRLTVV.

CDR3 amino acids: CASSPPGGLYTQYF. DNA for the CDR3: TGTGCCAGCAGTCCGCCGGGAGGCCTCTATACGCAGTATTTT. V is TRBV28 and J is TRBJ2-3; 7 bases are a match to TRBD2. V gave up 5 bases and J gave up 7 bases; unmatched junction bases: 9. This CDR3 is 14 amino acids long. CDR1 and CDR2 (germline): MDHEN, SYDVKM.

J is TRBJ1-6 and V is TRBV9; D unclear. The ends were cut back, 7 bases at V and 10 bases at J, with 12 bases in the middle. CDR3 length equals 12 residues. Germline V CDR1 and CDR2: SGDLS, YYNGEE. The CDR3 spells CASGRMDSPLHF. The CDR3 DNA reads TGTGCCAGCGGGCGGATGGACTCACCCCTCCACTTT. Based on the CDR3 plus reference TRBV9 and TRBJ1-6, the full variable domain is DSGVTQTPKHLITATGQRVTLRCSPRSGDLSVYWYQQSLDQGLQFLIQYYNGEERAKGNILERFSAQQFPDLHSELNLSSLELGDSALYFCASGRMDSPLHFGNGTRLTVT.

The chain uses TRBV2 and TRBJ1-1; 9 nucleotides agree with TRBD1. Unmatched junction bases numbered 3, after V lost 6 bases and J lost 1 base. Germline-derived CDR1 and CDR2 are SNHLY and FYNNEI. The CDR3 loop spans 14 amino acids. This CDR3 reads CASRVQGANTEAFF. CDR3 nucleotides: TGTGCCAGCAGGGTACAGGGGGCGAACACTGAAGCTTTCTTT.

This clone has only one observation. The chain carries TRBV28 and TRBJ1-1, with D uncertain. The CDR3 contains 16 residues. The germline V and J ends were trimmed by 1 base and 0 bases, with 12 bases remaining between them. Germline CDR1 and CDR2: MDHEN and SYDVKM. CDR3 sequence (DNA): TGTGCCAGCAGTTTATTGAGCGTGGGCGTGAACACTGAAGCTTTCTTT. Translating gives CASSLLSVGVNTEAFF.

The rearrangement uses TRBV7-2 and TRBJ1-5; maybe TRBD1 (5 bases). CDR3 size: 15 residues. Between the trimmed V and J ends, which lost 1 base and 7 bases, there was a span of 14 bases. Germline assignment: CDR1 SGHTA and CDR2 FQGNSA. The CDR3: CASSLGGPGGQPQHF. In DNA, the CDR3 is TGTGCCAGCAGCTTAGGGGGACCGGGAGGCCAGCCCCAGCATTTT.

The J gene is TRBJ2-1, the V gene TRBV9; D is uncertain. Germline values: CDR1 SGDLS, CDR2 YYNGEE. The V and J ends lost 0 bases and 0 bases respectively, with 7 bases between them. The CDR3 runs 15 residues. CDR3 sequence reads: CASSVGGGSYNEQFF. DNA of the CDR3: TGTGCCAGCAGCGTAGGGGGTGGCTCCTACAATGAGCAGTTCTTC. The full variable domain, completed using reference TRBV9 and TRBJ2-1, is DSGVTQTPKHLITATGQRVTLRCSPRSGDLSVYWYQQSLDQGLQFLIQYYNGEERAKGNILERFSAQQFPDLHSELNLSSLELGDSALYFCASSVGGGSYNEQFFGPGTRLTVL.

The chain employs TRBV11-2 and TRBJ2-7; no reliable D call. Germline assignment: CDR1 SGHAT and CDR2 FQNNGV. Trimming pared 3 bases from V and 6 bases from J, leaving 9 bases between. This CDR3 is built from 12 residues. In DNA, the CDR3 is TGTGCCAGCAGCTTTTCGCAGAGCGAGCAGTACTTC. This encodes CASSFSQSEQYF.

The chain carries TRBV20-1 and TRBJ1-2; D is uncertain. The CDR3 totals 11 residues. Trimming cost V 7 bases and J 2 bases, with 8 bases left between them. Germline CDR1 is DFQATT and CDR2 is SNEGSKA (reference sequence). CDR3 nucleotides: TGCAGTGTTAGGGAAAACTATGGCTACACCTTC. It translates to CSVRENYGYTF.

The chain is built from TRBV7-3 and TRBJ2-1; 10 bases are shared with TRBD2. This CDR3 is 15 amino acids long. The V and J ends lost 3 bases and 4 bases, in that order; junction bases with no gene match: 3. Germline V lookup: CDR1 SGHTA, CDR2 FQGTGA. CDR3 sequence (DNA): TGTGCCAGCAGCTTGTCGACTAGCGGGTACAATGAGCAGTTCTTC. The encoded protein is CASSLSTSGYNEQFF.